This TCR beta chain appears in the sequencing data of a study of CD8+CD57+ T cells in acquired aplastic anemia. CDR3 and TCR beta VDJ profiling relied on genomic DNA as the template. TCRdb used MiXCR to reprocess the reads, holding one entry per CDR3 protein. In the table there are roughly 190,000 distinct CDR3 sequences, approximately 48% of which are singletons. Germline assignment: CDR1 DFQATT and CDR2 SNEGSKA (reference sequence). Trimming shortened V by 2 bases and J by 3 bases, and 10 bases separated the two germline ends. The CDR3 has 14 residues. By flow cytometry, patients selected for sequencing had shown an expansion of CD8+CD57+ cells.

The sequence was obtained from a human donor with aplastic anemia. The chain recombines TRBV20-1 with TRBJ2-2, with a possible D match to TRBD1 (6 bases). Material for sequencing was sorted CD4+, CD8+, or CD8+CD57+ T cells (not recorded which) from PBMCs. CDR3 region: CSARKGHDTGELFF. The CDR3 bases are TGCAGTGCTAGAAAGGGACATGACACCGGGGAGCTGTTTTTT.